This T cell receptor (beta chain) appears in the sequencing data of a study of blood T cell repertoires in COVID-19. At the level of the study: COVID-19 samples, acute and convalescent, were from the United States, Italy and Spain. The cDNA or gDNA used as material had been derived from T cells, B-cell-depleted T cells, or PBMCs.

Methods used by the authors: Amplifying reference gene primers gave estimates of nucleated cell counts. Repertoires were generated with immunoSEQ multiplex PCR, while TCRdb's copy carries only in-frame clones and drops some. V, J and clone size are those of that table, while D and trimming were read from the DNA. The sample holds more than 200,000 clones, 88% seen once. The germline V gene has CDR1 SGHTA and CDR2 FQGTGA. CDR3 size: 14 residues. J was trimmed by 1 base and V by 5 bases; bases with no gene match: 4. Material for sequencing was peripheral blood. This TCR derives from a man in his 70s with acute or convalescent COVID-19. This rearrangement joins TRBV7-3 to TRBJ2-5; 7 nucleotides align to TRBD1. The CDR3: CASSKQGTQETQYF. The CDR3 DNA follows: TGTGCCAGCAGCAAACAGGGGACCCAAGAGACCCAGTACTTC.